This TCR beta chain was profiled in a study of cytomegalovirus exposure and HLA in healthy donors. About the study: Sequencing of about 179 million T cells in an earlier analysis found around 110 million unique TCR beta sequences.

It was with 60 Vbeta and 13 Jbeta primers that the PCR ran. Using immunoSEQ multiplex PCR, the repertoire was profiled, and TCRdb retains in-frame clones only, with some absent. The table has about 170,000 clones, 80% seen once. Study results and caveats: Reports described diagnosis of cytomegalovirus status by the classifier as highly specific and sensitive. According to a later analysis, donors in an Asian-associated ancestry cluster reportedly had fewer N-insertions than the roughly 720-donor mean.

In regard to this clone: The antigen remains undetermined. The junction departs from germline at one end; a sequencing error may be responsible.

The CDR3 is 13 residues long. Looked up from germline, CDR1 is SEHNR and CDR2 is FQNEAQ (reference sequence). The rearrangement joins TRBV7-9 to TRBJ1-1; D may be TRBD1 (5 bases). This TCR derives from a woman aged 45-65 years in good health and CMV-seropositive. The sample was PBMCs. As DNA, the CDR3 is TGTTCCAGCAGCTTGGATTTAGGGGCTGAAGCTTTCTTT. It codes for CSSSLDLGAEAFF.